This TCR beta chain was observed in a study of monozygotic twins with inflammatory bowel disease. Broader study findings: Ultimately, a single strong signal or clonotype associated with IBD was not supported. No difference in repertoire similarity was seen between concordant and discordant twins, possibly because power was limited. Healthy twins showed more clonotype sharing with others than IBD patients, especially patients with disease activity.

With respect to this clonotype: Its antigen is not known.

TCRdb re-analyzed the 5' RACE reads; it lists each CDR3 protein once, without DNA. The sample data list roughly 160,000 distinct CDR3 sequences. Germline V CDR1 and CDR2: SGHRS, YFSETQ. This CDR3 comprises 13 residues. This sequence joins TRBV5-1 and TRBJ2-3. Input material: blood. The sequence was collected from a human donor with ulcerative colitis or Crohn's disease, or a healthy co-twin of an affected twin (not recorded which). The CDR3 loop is CASRDQGTDTQYF.